These T cell receptor beta chains were read from a single sample in a study of T cell changes during pregnancy in multiple sclerosis. Repertoires were generated with immunoSEQ multiplex PCR, while TCRdb's copy carries only in-frame clones and drops some. The table shows roughly 40,000 clones, with 91% occurring only once. The specimen was CD4+ T cells from peripheral blood mononuclear cells, collected after pregnancy. These receptors were taken from a female donor in good health, enrolled as a control in a pregnancy study. Both conserved end residues are part of each CDR3. The order of the fields is clone size, J gene, D gene, V gene, CDR3 DNA, CDR3 protein. The D gene is left open where the match is weak. Only part of the rows carry a size: once, few, many, or a class if the clone is expanded.

clone size: -
J gene: TRBJ1-1
D gene: -
V gene: TRBV2
CDR3 DNA: TGTGCCAGCACCAGAACTGGGGGGGCGGCTTTCTTT
CDR3 protein: CASTRTGGAAFF

clone size: -
J gene: TRBJ1-6
D gene: TRBD1
V gene: TRBV19
CDR3 DNA: TGTGCCACCACCCAGACAGGGCTCGATTCACCCCTCCACTTT
CDR3 protein: CATTQTGLDSPLHF

clone size: -
J gene: TRBJ2-7
D gene: -
V gene: TRBV18
CDR3 DNA: TGTGCCAGCTCAACTGGAACAGGGAGCTCCTACGAGCAGTACTTC
CDR3 protein: CASSTGTGSSYEQYF

clone size: -
J gene: TRBJ2-3
D gene: -
V gene: TRBV2
CDR3 DNA: TGTGCCAGCACTATGGGAGGCGGGGGCACAGATACGCAGTATTTT
CDR3 protein: CASTMGGGGTDTQYF

clone size: -
J gene: TRBJ2-1
D gene: -
V gene: TRBV5-6
CDR3 DNA: TGTGCCAGCAGCTCTGGGCCCTATCCCGGTGAGCAGTTCTTC
CDR3 protein: CASSSGPYPGEQFF

clone size: once
J gene: TRBJ1-1
D gene: TRBD1
V gene: TRBV6-5
CDR3 DNA: TGTGCCAGCAGTTACCCCCCGGGACAGGGGAGCACTGAAGCTTTCTTT
CDR3 protein: CASSYPPGQGSTEAFF

clone size: few
J gene: TRBJ1-5
D gene: TRBD1
V gene: TRBV28
CDR3 DNA: TGTGCCAGCAGTATAACACAGGGGAGGAGCAATCAGCCCCAGCATTTT
CDR3 protein: CASSITQGRSNQPQHF

clone size: few
J gene: TRBJ1-2
D gene: -
V gene: TRBV5-8
CDR3 DNA: TGTGCCAGCAGCTCGAGTTGGGGACTCCGCAACTATGGCTACACCTTC
CDR3 protein: CASSSSWGLRNYGYTF

clone size: once
J gene: TRBJ1-4
D gene: TRBD1
V gene: TRBV7-2
CDR3 DNA: TGTGCCAGCAGCTACCCGACAGGGTCAAGAGAAAAACTGTTTTTT
CDR3 protein: CASSYPTGSREKLFF

clone size: -
J gene: TRBJ2-5
D gene: TRBD1
V gene: TRBV6-5
CDR3 DNA: TGTGCCAGCAGTGAACAGGGGGCTGATGAGACCCAGTACTTC
CDR3 protein: CASSEQGADETQYF

clone size: -
J gene: TRBJ2-1
D gene: TRBD2
V gene: TRBV6-1
CDR3 DNA: TGTGCCAGCATATTCTCAACTAGCGGGGCAAATGAGCAGTTCTTC
CDR3 protein: CASIFSTSGANEQFF

clone size: -
J gene: TRBJ1-6
D gene: TRBD1
V gene: TRBV28
CDR3 DNA: TGTGCCAGCAGTTTACCCCAAGGACAGGGAGAGAATTCACCCCTCCACTTT
CDR3 protein: CASSLPQGQGENSPLHF

clone size: -
J gene: TRBJ2-7
D gene: -
V gene: TRBV2
CDR3 DNA: TGTGCCAGCATAACACAGGGCTACGAGCAGTACTTC
CDR3 protein: CASITQGYEQYF

clone size: -
J gene: TRBJ2-1
D gene: TRBD2
V gene: TRBV7-9
CDR3 DNA: TGTGCCAGCAGCTTACGGGAGGGTCGGAACAATGAGCAGTTCTTC
CDR3 protein: CASSLREGRNNEQFF

clone size: -
J gene: TRBJ1-3
D gene: -
V gene: TRBV10-3
CDR3 DNA: TGTGCCATCGGCAGCTCTGGAAACACCATATATTTT
CDR3 protein: CAIGSSGNTIYF

clone size: -
J gene: TRBJ1-2
D gene: -
V gene: TRBV6-1
CDR3 DNA: TGTGCCAGCAGGGACACCCTGCGGGGCTACACCTTC
CDR3 protein: CASRDTLRGYTF

clone size: -
J gene: TRBJ2-5
D gene: -
V gene: TRBV18
CDR3 DNA: TGTGCCAGCTCACCCCCGCCCACACAAGAGACCCAGTACTTC
CDR3 protein: CASSPPPTQETQYF

clone size: -
J gene: TRBJ1-5
D gene: -
V gene: TRBV5-5
CDR3 DNA: TGTGCCAGCAGCCCCGCTGACAGTTCCAATCAGCCCCAGCATTTT
CDR3 protein: CASSPADSSNQPQHF

clone size: -
J gene: TRBJ1-6
D gene: TRBD1
V gene: TRBV7-2
CDR3 DNA: TGTGCCAGCAGCTTAGGACAGGGGCATAATTCACCCCTCCACTTT
CDR3 protein: CASSLGQGHNSPLHF

clone size: -
J gene: TRBJ2-7
D gene: TRBD1
V gene: TRBV19
CDR3 DNA: TGTGCCAGTACCCAACAGGGGATAGGGGAGCAGTACTTC
CDR3 protein: CASTQQGIGEQYF

clone size: -
J gene: TRBJ1-2
D gene: -
V gene: TRBV19
CDR3 DNA: TGTGCCTCGCTCCCAGACTATGGCTACACCTTC
CDR3 protein: CASLPDYGYTF

clone size: few
J gene: TRBJ1-2
D gene: -
V gene: TRBV6-5
CDR3 DNA: TGTGCCAGCAGCTATACAGGTTTCAATGGCTACACCTTC
CDR3 protein: CASSYTGFNGYTF

clone size: -
J gene: TRBJ2-7
D gene: TRBD2
V gene: TRBV9
CDR3 DNA: TGTGCCAGCAGCGCTTCCCCTAGCGGTGAATACGAGCAGTACTTC
CDR3 protein: CASSASPSGEYEQYF

clone size: -
J gene: TRBJ2-3
D gene: TRBD2
V gene: TRBV27
CDR3 DNA: TGTGCCAGCAGTTTAGAGGGCGGGAGGCATACGCAGTATTTT
CDR3 protein: CASSLEGGRHTQYF